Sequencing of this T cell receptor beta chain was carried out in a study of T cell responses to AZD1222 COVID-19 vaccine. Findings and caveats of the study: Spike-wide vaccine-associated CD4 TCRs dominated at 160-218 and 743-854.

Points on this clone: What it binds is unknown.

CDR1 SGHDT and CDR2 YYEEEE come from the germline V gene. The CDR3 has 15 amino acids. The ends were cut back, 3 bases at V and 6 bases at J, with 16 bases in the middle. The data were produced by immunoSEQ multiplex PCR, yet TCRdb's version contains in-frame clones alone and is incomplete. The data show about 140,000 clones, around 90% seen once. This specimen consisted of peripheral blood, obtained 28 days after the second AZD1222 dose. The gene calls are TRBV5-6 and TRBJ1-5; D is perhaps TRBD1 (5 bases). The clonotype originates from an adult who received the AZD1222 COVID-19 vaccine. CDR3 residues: CASSSGALGGQPQHF. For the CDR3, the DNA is TGTGCCAGCAGCTCTGGGGCCTTAGGCGGTCAGCCCCAGCATTTT.